This entry lists 25 T cell receptor beta chains sequenced from one sample in a study of T cell responses to AZD1222 COVID-19 vaccine. Sequenced by immunoSEQ multiplex PCR; TCRdb stores in-frame clones only, minus some. The sample has about 180,000 clones, more than 90% seen once; the top ten hold 2.5% to 3%. The sequenced sample was peripheral blood, obtained on day 0 of AZD1222 vaccination. The receptors were sampled from an adult in good health.

This clone occurred once. The chain has TRBV18 and TRBJ1-4, with D tentatively TRBD1 (5 bases). From germline, CDR1 is KGHSH and CDR2 LQKENI. The germline V and J ends were trimmed by 6 bases and 11 bases, with 16 bases remaining between them. There are 13 residues in the CDR3. The CDR3 DNA follows: TGTGCCAGCTCCCCCATTACAGGCCCCAAACTGTTTTTT. It specifies CASSPITGPKLFF.

This chain connects TRBV7-2 to TRBJ1-2; 7 positions agree with TRBD1. This CDR3 has 15 residues. J was trimmed by 5 bases and V by 5 bases; bases with no gene match: 11. Germline CDR1 is SGHTA and CDR2 is FQGNSA. The CDR3 DNA follows: TGTGCCAGCAGCCAAAATACAGGGGAGGCGTATGGCTACACCTTC. Amino acids: CASSQNTGEAYGYTF.

CDR3 DNA sequence: TGTGCCAGTAGTGAAGATCAGGGGGCCGGACAGCCCCAGCATTTT. Translated, it gives CASSEDQGAGQPQHF. The V call is TRBV19, the J call TRBJ1-5, with 8 bases aligning to TRBD1. This CDR3 is built from 15 residues. V lost 5 bases to trimming and J lost 7 bases; unmatched junction nucleotides: 10. From germline, CDR1 is LNHDA and CDR2 SQIVND (reference sequence).

The V call is TRBV6-5, the J call TRBJ1-2; TRBD1 might be the D (5 bases). V lost 2 bases to trimming and J lost 6 bases, with 13 bases between them. Germline loops: CDR1 MNHEY, CDR2 SVGAGI. This CDR3 is built from 14 residues. The CDR3 sequence: CASSYQPGIDGYTF. As DNA, the CDR3 is TGTGCCAGCAGTTACCAGCCAGGGATCGATGGCTACACCTTC.

This chain uses TRBV6-5 with TRBJ2-7; 11 bases align to TRBD2. The CDR3 contains 15 residues. Trimming removed 1 base from V and 3 bases from J; junction bases left unmatched: 2. CDR1 and CDR2 (germline): MNHEY, SVGAGI. CDR3 DNA: TGTGCCAGCAGTTACTTCACTAGCGGGAGCTACGAGCAGTACTTC. Residues: CASSYFTSGSYEQYF.

This CDR3 is CASSLVGTLKADTGELFF. The CDR3 DNA reads TGTGCCAGCAGCTTAGTTGGGACCTTGAAAGCGGACACCGGGGAGCTGTTTTTT. The chain uses TRBV11-2 and TRBJ2-2; D may match TRBD1 or TRBD2 (5 bases each). This CDR3 is built from 18 residues. Germline-derived CDR1 and CDR2 are SGHAT and FQNNGV. V was pared by 1 base and J by 3 bases, with 18 bases between.

The V call is TRBV27, the J call TRBJ2-1, with D uncertain. Trimming removed 3 bases at V and 5 bases at J, with 8 bases between. This CDR3 spans 13 amino acids. Germline V gene sequence: CDR1 MNHEY, CDR2 SMNVEV (reference sequence). CDR3 sequence: CASSLGLNNEQFF. The CDR3 region has the DNA TGTGCCAGCAGTTTGGGCCTGAACAATGAGCAGTTCTTC.

J is TRBJ2-3 and V is TRBV27; 10 bases line up with TRBD2. Germline CDR1 MNHEY, CDR2 SMNVEV (reference sequence). V was clipped by 1 base and J by 4 bases; unmatched bases: 5. The CDR3 is 16 amino acids. The CDR3 DNA is TGTGCCAGCAGTTTATGGACTAGCGGAATTGCAGATACGCAGTATTTT. Its protein is CASSLWTSGIADTQYF.

The V and J genes are TRBV25-1 and TRBJ2-1; D unresolved. Between the trimmed V and J ends, which lost 6 bases and 8 bases, there was a span of 14 bases. Germline V gene lookup returns CDR1 MGHDK and CDR2 SYGVNS. This CDR3 region has 13 residues. The DNA of the CDR3 is TGTGCCAGCAGAGTAGGGTTTTTCGATGAGCAGTTCTTC. Residues: CASRVGFFDEQFF.

The CDR3 DNA reads TGTGCCTGGAGTGTCAGGGCGAACTATAATTCACCCCTCCACTTT. This sequence encodes CAWSVRANYNSPLHF. The chain recombines TRBV30 with TRBJ1-6; D possibly corresponds to TRBD1 (5 bases). Germline V CDR1 and CDR2: GTSNPN, SVGIG (reference sequence). This CDR3 region has 15 residues. Trimming cost V 0 bases and J 3 bases, with 9 bases left between them.

V is TRBV10-3 and J is TRBJ1-2, with a possible D match to TRBD1 (6 bases). CDR1 ENHRY and CDR2 SYGVKD come from the germline V gene. The CDR3 runs 15 residues. Trimming took 0 bases from V and 2 from J, leaving 10 bases between them. Written as DNA, the CDR3 is TGTGCCATCAGTGAGTCGACAGGCTCGAACTATGGCTACACCTTC. Translated: CAISESTGSNYGYTF.

This clone was seen a single time. The chain recombines TRBV6-1 with TRBJ2-7; 9 bases are shared with TRBD2. The length of the CDR3 is 15 residues. Germline values: CDR1 MNHNS, CDR2 SASEGT. The V segment lost 1 base and the J segment 2 bases; nucleotides outside the gene matches: 3. CDR3 loop: CASSEGASGAYEQYF. DNA for the CDR3: TGTGCCAGCAGTGAAGGGGCTAGCGGGGCCTACGAGCAGTACTTC.

This clone appeared a single time. The chain recombines TRBV5-6 with TRBJ1-1; unclear D gene. Between the trimmed V and J ends, which lost 0 bases and 7 bases, there was a span of 4 bases. CDR1 and CDR2 from the germline V gene are SGHDT and YYEEEE. The CDR3 spans 11 residues. In DNA, the CDR3 is TGTGCCAGCAGCTTGGAGGGTGAAGCTTTCTTT. It codes for CASSLEGEAFF. The variable domain in full, completed from reference TRBV5-6 and TRBJ1-1, reads DAGVTQSPTHLIKTRGQQVTLRCSPKSGHDTVSWYQQALGQGPQFIFQYYEEEERQRGNFPDRFSGHQFPNYSSELNVNALLLGDSALYLCASSLEGEAFFGQGTRLTVV.

The chain recombines TRBV7-9 with TRBJ2-4; 7 bases are shared with TRBD1. V dropped 5 bases and J dropped 13; count of bases not matched to a gene: 11. Germline CDR1 is SEHNR and CDR2 is FQNEAQ (reference sequence). The CDR3 has 13 amino acids. CDR3: CASSLTTTGEQYF. In DNA form, the CDR3 reads TGTGCCAGCAGCCTTACGACAACAGGGGAGCAGTACTTC.

The V gene is TRBV10-2, the J gene TRBJ2-2; a possible D gene is TRBD2 (6 bases). The CDR3 has 14 amino acids. V lost 6 bases and J 7 bases, leaving 15 bases between the germline ends. Germline loops: CDR1 WSHSY, CDR2 SAAADI. As DNA, the CDR3 is TGCGCCAGCAGCCACGGGGGAGGCGTCGGGGAGCTGTTTTTT. Residues: CASSHGGGVGELFF.

This chain links TRBV6-1 with TRBJ2-1, with 13 bases matching TRBD2. The CDR3 contains 19 residues. The V gene end was trimmed by 1 base and the J gene end by 2 bases; junction bases not matched to a gene: 8. CDR1 is MNHNS, CDR2 SASEGT, per germline. The CDR3 DNA reads as TGTGCCAGCAGTGAAGGGGGACTAGCGGGATCACAGCCCTACAATGAGCAGTTCTTC. It translates to CASSEGGLAGSQPYNEQFF.

The chain uses TRBV10-3 and TRBJ1-2; the match to TRBD1 covers 11 bases. Trimming at V came to 7 bases and at J to 8 bases, leaving 9 bases not matched to a gene. CDR1 and CDR2 from the germline V gene are ENHRY and SYGVKD. The CDR3 runs 14 residues. In DNA, the CDR3 is TGTGCCATCATTCCGGACAGGGGGCAGGGAGGCTACACCTTC. As protein: CAIIPDRGQGGYTF.

The chain recombines TRBV12-3 or TRBV12-4 with TRBJ2-5; D unclear. Trimming pared 6 bases from V and 1 base from J, leaving 0 bases between. The CDR3 covers 10 residues. The CDR3 region has the DNA TGTGCCAGCAGCCAAGAGACCCAGTACTTC. Its translation: CASSQETQYF.

The chain is built from TRBV5-4 and TRBJ2-7; 8 positions match TRBD1. V was pared by 0 bases and J by 4 bases, with 6 bases of the junction left unmatched. Germline loops: CDR1 SGHNT, CDR2 YYREEE (reference sequence). The CDR3 has 15 residues. Written as DNA, the CDR3 is TGTGCCAGCAGCTTGGAAGTGACAGGGGATTACGAGCAGTACTTC. This sequence encodes CASSLEVTGDYEQYF.

Turning to this clone: The sample contains more than one DNA sequence encoding this CDR3. The chain is built from TRBV6-4 and TRBJ1-4; weak D call: TRBD1 (6 bases). The germline V gene encodes CDR1 MRHNA and CDR2 SNTAGT. The V and J ends lost 4 bases and 5 bases respectively, with 11 bases between them. The length of the CDR3 is 14 residues. CDR3 amino acids: CASSATGENEKLFF. CDR3 nucleotides: TGTGCCAGCAGTGCGACAGGAGAGAATGAAAAACTGTTTTTT.

This chain joins TRBV14 and TRBJ2-7; D call uncertain. The germline gives CDR1 SGHDN, CDR2 FVKESK. CDR3 length equals 15 residues. Trimming took 2 bases from V and 3 from J, leaving 14 bases between them. The CDR3: CASSQRGPKYYEQYF. DNA for the CDR3: TGTGCCAGCAGCCAACGTGGGCCCAAATACTACGAGCAGTACTTC.

This chain connects TRBV2 to TRBJ1-5; D gene unclear. Germline V gene sequence: CDR1 SNHLY, CDR2 FYNNEI. This CDR3 has 15 amino acids. Trimming took off 6 bases at V and 3 bases at J, with 15 bases between the two ends. The CDR3 nucleotides are TGTGCCAGCAGCCCCGGACTCGGCAACAATCAGCCCCAGCATTTT. Encoded protein: CASSPGLGNNQPQHF.

This clone was observed a single time. Its ends do not fully match the called genes, so a read error is possible. J is TRBJ1-2 and V is TRBV12-3 or TRBV12-4; D uncertain. The CDR3 is 12 amino acids. The CDR3 sequence: CASSISRVGYIF. DNA of the CDR3: TGTGCCAGCAGTATTTCCCGAGTTGGCTACATCTTC.

The chain employs TRBV7-6 and TRBJ1-1; no clear D. Between the trimmed V and J ends, which lost 1 base and 4 bases, there was a span of 10 bases. The V gene's germline CDR1 is SGHVS and CDR2 FNYEAQ. CDR3 size: 14 residues. CDR3 nucleotides: TGTGCCAGCAGCTTAGGTCCCGACGGCACTGAAGCTTTCTTT. This gives the protein CASSLGPDGTEAFF.

As for this clone: The identical CDR3 is also encoded by other nucleotide sequences in the sample. V is TRBV7-7 and J is TRBJ2-1; 8 nucleotides agree with TRBD1. CDR1 and CDR2 from the germline V gene are SSHAT and FNYEAQ (reference sequence). The length of the CDR3 is 13 residues. The ends lost 5 bases at V and 7 bases at J; junction bases unmatched: 4. CDR3 DNA: TGTGCCAGCAGCCGTGACAGGGGTAATGAGCAGTTCTTC. Translation gives CASSRDRGNEQFF.